The clone carrying this T cell receptor (beta chain) was found a few times. The antigen is not known. Antigen-specific CD4+ T cells expanded by the ViraFEST assay with viral peptide pools were then sequenced. Following culture for approximately ten days, CD4+ T cells were isolated. The person was diagnosed with PCR-confirmed SARS-CoV-2 infection between March and December 2020. A density of approximately 2 million PBMC per well was used; these cells were cultured with 10 IU/ml IL-2 and around 9.6 ug/ml peptides. TCRdb's table, derived via immunoSEQ multiplex PCR, lists solely in-frame clones and lacks some. The sample yields more than 20,000 clones, more than 60% seen once. Germline CDR1 reads MDHEN; CDR2 reads SYDVKM. This CDR3 has 13 amino acids. The V gene lost 3 bases and the J gene lost 8 bases, with 13 bases spanning the gap. The data were obtained in a study of vaccination effects on CD4 cells after COVID-19. Study information: A couple of convalescent patients were sampled 16 days and one week before vaccination.

General study results and limits: Spike-reactive clones present post-vaccine in convalescents were predominantly new vaccine-induced clones.

Source: CD4+ T cells from PBMCs cultured with a peptide pool, taken before COVID-19 vaccination. This rearrangement joins TRBV28 to TRBJ1-2, with a weak D call TRBD1 (5 bases). The sequence was obtained from a human donor who had a prior SARS-CoV-2 infection. CDR3 protein: CASSFRAGWGYTF. The CDR3 DNA sequence: TGTGCCAGCAGTTTCCGTGCAGGGTGGGGCTACACCTTC.